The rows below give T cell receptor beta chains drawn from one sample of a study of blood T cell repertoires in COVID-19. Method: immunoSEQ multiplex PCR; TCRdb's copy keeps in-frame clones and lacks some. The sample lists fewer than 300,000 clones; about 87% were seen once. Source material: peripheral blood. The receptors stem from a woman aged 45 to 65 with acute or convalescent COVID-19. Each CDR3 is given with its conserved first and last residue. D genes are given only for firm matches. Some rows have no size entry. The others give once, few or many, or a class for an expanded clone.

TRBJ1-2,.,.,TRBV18,TGTGCCAGCTCACCACCCAGCCAGGGAAGAGAAAAAGGCTACACCTTC,CASSPPSQGREKGYTF
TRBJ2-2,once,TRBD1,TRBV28,TGTGCCAGCAGTTTAAAGGGGACAGGGAACGGGGAGCTGTTTTTT,CASSLKGTGNGELFF
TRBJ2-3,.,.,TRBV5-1,TGCGCCAGCAGGGAGAGGAATACGCAGTATTTT,CASRERNTQYF
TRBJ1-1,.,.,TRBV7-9,TGTGCCAGCAGTTTGACAGGCGACACTGAAGCTTTCTTT,CASSLTGDTEAFF
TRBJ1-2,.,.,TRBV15,TGTGCCACCAGCAGAGATTTGGGGGGGGTCTATGGCTACACCTTC,CATSRDLGGVYGYTF
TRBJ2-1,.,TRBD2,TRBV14,TGTGCCAGCAGCGTACTAGCGGGAGTTGGAAATGAGCAGTTCTTC,CASSVLAGVGNEQFF
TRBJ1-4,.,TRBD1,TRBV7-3,TGTGCCAGCAGCTCGAGGACAGGGGGTAGAGAAAAACTGTTTTTT,CASSSRTGGREKLFF
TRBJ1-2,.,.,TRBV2,TGTGCCAGCAGGCAGTTTGGGGCCTACTATGGCTACACCTTC,CASRQFGAYYGYTF
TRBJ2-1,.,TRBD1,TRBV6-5,TGTGCCAGCAGTCCGGGACAGAACTACAATGAGCAGTTCTTC,CASSPGQNYNEQFF
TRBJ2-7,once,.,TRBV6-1,TGTGCCAGCAGTGACAGGGGAGCCTACGAGCAGTACTTC,CASSDRGAYEQYF
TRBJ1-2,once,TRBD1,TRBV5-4,TGTGCCAGCAGCTCTGACAGGGGGCTTAGTGGCTACACCTTC,CASSSDRGLSGYTF
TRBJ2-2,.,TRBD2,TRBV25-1,TGTGCCAGCAATGTAGCGGGAGGCACCGGGGAGCTGTTTTTT,CASNVAGGTGELFF
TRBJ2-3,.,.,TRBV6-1,TGTGCCAGCAGTGAAAATAGGGAGACAGATACGCAGTATTTT,CASSENRETDTQYF
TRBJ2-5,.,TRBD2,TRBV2,TGTGCCAGCGGGTGGGCGGGGGGCCAAGAGACCCAGTACTTC,CASGWAGGQETQYF
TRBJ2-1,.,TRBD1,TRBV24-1,TGTGCCACCAGTGATTTGAAGGGACAGGGGGCCAATGAGCAGTTCTTC,CATSDLKGQGANEQFF
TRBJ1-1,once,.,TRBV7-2,TGTGCCAGCAGCTTAGTGTGGCAGGGAGGCACTGAAGCTTTCTTT,CASSLVWQGGTEAFF
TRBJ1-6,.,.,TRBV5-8,TGTGCCAGCATGGGACTGGGAAGGAATTCACCCCTCCACTTT,CASMGLGRNSPLHF